This entry lists 26 T cell receptor beta chains sequenced from one sample in a study of identical twins. Via MiXCR, TCRdb re-called the 5' RACE reads, giving one row per CDR3 protein. The data show 400,000 to 500,000 distinct CDR3 sequences, approximately 17% seen once. Sequenced input: naive T cells sorted from blood. The receptors originated from a man between 50 and 59 years old in good health.

This clonotype was detected only a few times. The chain is built from TRBV7-9 and TRBJ2-1, with a tentative D call TRBD2 (6 bases). The CDR3 runs to 17 residues. CDR1 and CDR2 (germline): SEHNR, FQNEAQ (reference sequence). V was cut by 5 bases and J by 0 bases, with 17 bases left in between. CDR3 region: CASSPILAEFSYNEQFF. CDR3 sequence (DNA): TGTGCCAGCAGCCCTATATTAGCGGAGTTCTCCTACAATGAGCAGTTCTTC.

This clonotype was counted many times. The chain couples TRBV28 to TRBJ2-2, with unresolved D. Trimming stripped 1 base from V and 5 bases from J, with 20 bases between. This CDR3 has 18 residues. Germline assignment: CDR1 MDHEN and CDR2 SYDVKM. The CDR3 bases are TGTGCCAGCAGTTTATTCCCCGTGAGTGAAGAGGAAACCGGGGAGCTGTTTTTT. Translated: CASSLFPVSEEETGELFF.

J is TRBJ2-7 and V is TRBV20-1; possible D gene TRBD2, 5 bases. The CDR3 totals 16 residues. Germline-derived CDR1 and CDR2 are DFQATT and SNEGSKA (reference sequence). V was pared by 7 bases and J by 2 bases, with 24 bases between. CDR3 amino acids: CSVSLASGRPTYEQYF. The DNA of the CDR3 is TGCAGTGTCTCCCTGGCGAGCGGCCGTCCTACCTACGAGCAGTACTTC.

This clonotype was detected only a few times. The chain employs TRBV15 and TRBJ2-5; D gene uncertain. Germline V gives CDR1 LNHNV, CDR2 YYDKDF (reference sequence). Trimming cost V 1 base and J 5 bases, with 8 bases left between them. CDR3 length equals 13 residues. The CDR3 DNA follows: TGTGCCACCAGCAGAGTATTGGGGGAGACCCAGTACTTC. Residues: CATSRVLGETQYF. Full variable domain (outside the CDR3, taken from reference TRBV15 and TRBJ2-5): DAMVIQNPRYQVTQFGKPVTLSCSQTLNHNVMYWYQQKSSQAPKLLFHYYDKDFNNEADTPDNFQSRRPNTSFCFLDIRSPGLGDTAMYLCATSRVLGETQYFGPGTRLLVL.

Only a few counts were recorded for this clonotype. The chain is built from TRBV5-5 and TRBJ1-2; a weak D match, TRBD1 (6 bases). Germline V gene sequence: CDR1 SGHKS, CDR2 YYEKEE (reference sequence). V shed 0 bases and J shed 3 bases, with 12 bases lying between them. The length of the CDR3 is 15 residues. CDR3 bases: TGTGCCAGCAGCTTGGCGGGGGCGCAGGACTATGGCTACACCTTC. This codes for CASSLAGAQDYGYTF. Combining the CDR3 with reference TRBV5-5 and TRBJ1-2 gives the whole variable domain DAGVTQSPTHLIKTRGQQVTLRCSPISGHKSVSWYQQVLGQGPQFIFQYYEKEERGRGNFPDRFSARQFPNYSSELNVNALLLGDSALYLCASSLAGAQDYGYTFGSGTRLTVV.

The CDR3 protein is CSASLAANTGELFF. The CDR3 DNA follows: TGCAGTGCTAGTCTAGCGGCGAACACCGGGGAGCTGTTTTTT. This chain links TRBV20-1 with TRBJ2-2, with 7 nucleotides matching TRBD2. The germline gives CDR1 DFQATT, CDR2 SNEGSKA (reference sequence). The CDR3 contains 14 residues. V gave up 3 bases and J gave up 0 bases; unmatched junction bases: 1.

In this sample, this clonotype turned up many times. The chain is built from TRBV5-1 and TRBJ2-7, with TRBD2 identical over 9 bases. Germline CDR1 reads SGHRS; CDR2 reads YFSETQ. The CDR3 covers 16 residues. The junction had 11 bases not matched to a gene; V was cut back by 5 bases and J by 2 bases. CDR3: CASRFLAGVSAYEQYF. CDR3 nucleotides: TGCGCCAGCAGATTCTTAGCGGGAGTTTCGGCCTACGAGCAGTACTTC.

Many counts were recorded for this clonotype. The chain combines TRBV12-3 or TRBV12-4 with TRBJ2-7; 8 bases fit TRBD1. The CDR3 is made up of 13 amino acids. V dropped 6 bases and J dropped 2; count of bases not matched to a gene: 3. Here the CDR3 DNA reads TGTGCCAGCAGCTCACAGGGGGCCTACGAGCAGTACTTC. This sequence encodes CASSSQGAYEQYF.

The V and J genes are TRBV12-3 or TRBV12-4 and TRBJ2-6; unclear D gene. V gave up 6 bases and J gave up 4 bases, with 10 bases separating them. CDR3 length: 14 residues. The CDR3 sequence is CASSGTSGANVLTF. CDR3 DNA: TGTGCCAGCAGCGGAACCTCAGGGGCCAACGTCCTGACTTTC.

There are many counts of this clonotype. J is TRBJ2-1 and V is TRBV6-2 or TRBV6-3; a possible D gene is TRBD1 (5 bases). CDR3 length equals 15 residues. Trimming took 3 bases from V and 3 from J, leaving 12 bases between them. Germline V gene lookup returns CDR1 MNHEY and CDR2 SVGEGT. The CDR3 protein is CASSYKSTVYNEQFF. CDR3 nucleotides: TGTGCCAGCAGTTATAAGTCGACAGTCTACAATGAGCAGTTCTTC.

The rearrangement uses TRBV20-1 and TRBJ1-2; tentatively, D is TRBD1 (6 bases). The germline gives CDR1 DFQATT, CDR2 SNEGSKA (reference sequence). The CDR3 totals 15 residues. Trimming took 2 bases from V and 7 from J, leaving 20 bases between them. The CDR3 DNA reads TGCAGTGCTAGATCCACGCCAGGGGCTTTTAGTGGCTACACCTTC. Translating gives CSARSTPGAFSGYTF.

V usage is TRBV6-2 or TRBV6-3 and J usage is TRBJ2-3; no clear D. The CDR3 totals 11 residues. The V and J ends lost 6 bases and 7 bases respectively, with 8 bases between them. Germline values: CDR1 MNHEY, CDR2 SVGEGT. CDR3 in DNA: TGTGCCAGCAGCCCGCTGAATACGCAGTATTTT. Its protein is CASSPLNTQYF.

The table lists this clonotype with a few counts. This chain joins TRBV20-1 and TRBJ2-3; 9 nucleotides align to TRBD1. Germline trimming cut 0 bases from V and 1 base from J; bases unmatched to any gene: 5. The CDR3 has 16 amino acids. Per the germline V gene, CDR1 is DFQATT and CDR2 is SNEGSKA (reference sequence). The CDR3 sequence: CSARDPRTGGTDTQYF. CDR3 DNA sequence: TGCAGTGCTAGAGACCCTCGGACAGGGGGCACAGATACGCAGTATTTT.

The chain links TRBV28 to TRBJ2-2; D gene ambiguous. Trimming left V 8 bases short and J 0 bases short, with 7 bases between. Germline-derived CDR1 and CDR2 are MDHEN and SYDVKM. The CDR3 length is 13 residues. CDR3 sequence reads: CASRQTNTGELFF. CDR3 bases: TGTGCCAGCCGCCAAACGAACACCGGGGAGCTGTTTTTT.

The chain combines TRBV27 with TRBJ2-7, with D uncertain. The CDR3 totals 13 residues. With 2 bases removed from V and 7 bases from J, the gap between germline ends came to 12 bases. The germline V gene encodes CDR1 MNHEY and CDR2 SMNVEV (reference sequence). CDR3 sequence: CASSLGYGSEQYF. DNA for the CDR3: TGTGCCAGCAGTTTAGGGTATGGTTCGGAGCAGTACTTC.

The rearrangement links TRBV11-2 to TRBJ2-3; no definite D call. Germline lookup yields CDR1 SGHAT and CDR2 FQNNGV. V was trimmed by 1 base and J by 4 bases, leaving 9 bases between them. The CDR3 loop spans 14 amino acids. For the CDR3, the DNA is TGTGCCAGCAGCTTAGTAAGTGTCGCAGATACGCAGTATTTT. This sequence encodes CASSLVSVADTQYF.

This clonotype was picked up many times. The chain joins TRBV7-8 to TRBJ2-2; D unclear. The V gene lost 1 base and the J gene lost 3 bases, with 9 bases spanning the gap. CDR3 length: 15 residues. Germline CDR1 reads SGHVS; CDR2 reads FQNEAQ. The CDR3 sequence: CASSLVAVYTGELFF. The DNA of the CDR3 is TGTGCCAGCAGCTTAGTAGCCGTTTACACCGGGGAGCTGTTTTTT.

In this sample, this clonotype turned up a few times. This chain joins TRBV20-1 and TRBJ2-7; D is undetermined. The length of the CDR3 is 16 residues. V lost 0 bases and J 0 bases, leaving 15 bases between the germline ends. Germline V gene lookup returns CDR1 DFQATT and CDR2 SNEGSKA (reference sequence). The CDR3 protein is CSARDVSVRSSYEQYF. The CDR3 DNA reads TGCAGTGCTAGAGATGTTTCAGTAAGGAGCTCCTACGAGCAGTACTTC.

CDR3 DNA sequence: TGTGCCAGCCGCCTAGAGGTTCTCTCCTACGAGCAGTACTTC. This sequence encodes CASRLEVLSYEQYF. The rearrangement joins TRBV27 to TRBJ2-7; D is ambiguous. V gave up 8 bases and J gave up 0 bases, with 14 bases separating them. CDR1 and CDR2 from the germline V gene are MNHEY and SMNVEV (reference sequence). The CDR3 is 14 residues long.

The genes are TRBV12-3 or TRBV12-4 and TRBJ2-3; D gene ambiguous. Trimming took off 3 bases at V and 0 bases at J, with 10 bases between the two ends. This CDR3 has 15 amino acids. CDR3 protein: CASSFFQSSTDTQYF. DNA of the CDR3: TGTGCCAGCAGTTTTTTTCAGTCTAGCACAGATACGCAGTATTTT.

The rearrangement joins TRBV27 to TRBJ1-1; D is uncertain. V lost 5 bases and J lost 3, with 10 bases in between. Germline-derived CDR1 and CDR2 are MNHEY and SMNVEV (reference sequence). CDR3 length equals 13 residues. This chain's CDR3 is CASSASGYTEAFF. In DNA, the CDR3 is TGTGCCAGCAGTGCGTCGGGATACACTGAAGCTTTCTTT.

Here the CDR3 DNA reads TGTGCCAGCAGCTCCCCCGGCTTGGGACAAGAGACCCAGTACTTC. This gives the protein CASSSPGLGQETQYF. The chain couples TRBV5-6 to TRBJ2-5; D is unresolved. This CDR3 is 15 amino acids long. Trimming stripped 3 bases from V and 2 bases from J, with 14 bases between. Germline V CDR1 and CDR2: SGHDT, YYEEEE.

This clonotype has at least ten counts. The V and J genes are TRBV7-2 and TRBJ1-2, with D unclear. With 0 bases removed from V and 4 bases from J, the gap between germline ends came to 15 bases. Germline values: CDR1 SGHTA, CDR2 FQGNSA. The CDR3 totals 16 residues. The CDR3 protein is CASSLAGSTPVYGYTF. The CDR3 coding sequence is TGTGCCAGCAGCTTAGCGGGGTCGACACCCGTCTATGGCTACACCTTC.

This chain uses TRBV5-1 with TRBJ2-1, with TRBD2 matching over 8 bases. This CDR3 is 13 amino acids long. After removal of 7 bases from V and 15 bases from J, the junction contained 15 bases not matched to a gene. Germline lookup yields CDR1 SGHRS and CDR2 YFSETQ. CDR3 residues: CASFETTGGLSFF. The CDR3, as DNA: TGCGCCAGCTTCGAAACTACGGGGGGGCTTTCGTTCTTC.

This clonotype was observed a handful of times. The chain uses TRBV20-1 and TRBJ1-1, with D possibly TRBD1 on 5 matching bases. CDR3 length: 14 residues. V lost 5 bases and J 3 bases, leaving 16 bases between the germline ends. Germline V gene data show CDR1 as DFQATT and CDR2 as SNEGSKA (reference sequence). In nucleotides, the CDR3 is TGCAGTGCTCAGAGAGGGGCAAGGGACACTGAAGCTTTCTTT. It yields the protein CSAQRGARDTEAFF.

CDR3 residues: CASSIAGSTNTEAFF. The CDR3 nucleotides read TGCGCCAGCAGCATTGCAGGGTCCACGAACACTGAAGCTTTCTTT. The chain joins TRBV5-1 to TRBJ1-1, with a weak D call TRBD1 (5 bases). CDR3 length: 15 amino acids. Between the trimmed V and J ends, which lost 4 bases and 1 base, there was a span of 14 bases. Germline CDR1 is SGHRS and CDR2 is YFSETQ.